This T cell receptor (beta chain) was sequenced for a study of T cell repertoires in cytomegalovirus infection. For the study at large: Signatures in public TCR beta sequences pointed to both CMV infection and matching HLA type. Study-wide results and limits: People with CMV and the relevant HLA were identified by cumulative public TCR beta family frequency.

TCRdb re-called the reads with MiXCR, one entry per CDR3 protein. The sample contains around 740,000 distinct CDR3 sequences, 35% of which appear only once. The CDR3 has 19 amino acids. The V segment lost 7 bases and the J segment 0 bases; nucleotides outside the gene matches: 17. From germline, CDR1 is SNHLY and CDR2 FYNNEI. On this clonotype: Its target is unknown.

Sequences were obtained from PBMCs. V gene TRBV2 combines with J gene TRBJ2-7; the match to TRBD2 covers 11 bases. The sequence was obtained from a human donor in good health (CMV status not recorded). Some clones in this sample may be carry-over from other donors' samples. This CDR3 is CASTALKGTSGSLSYEQYF. CDR3 bases: TGTGCCAGCACTGCACTAAAAGGGACTAGCGGCTCCCTCTCCTACGAGCAGTACTTC. The whole variable domain, remainder taken from reference TRBV2 and TRBJ2-7, is EPEVTQTPSHQVTQMGQEVILRCVPISNHLYFYWYRQILGQKVEFLVSFYNNEISEKSEIFDDQFSVERPDGSNFTLKIRSTKLEDSAMYFCASTALKGTSGSLSYEQYFGPGTRLTVT.